The source of this T cell receptor (beta chain) is a study of early T cells in non-severe SARS-CoV-2 infection. Background on the study: Whole-blood bulk RNA, unsorted, was sequenced, and chains were unpaired. Study conclusions and caveats: VDJdb matching favored anti-spike CD8 responses, missing private and CD4 specificities.

Unique molecular identifiers were added to individual cDNA molecules. TCRdb reprocessed the 5' RACE reads via MiXCR and lists one record per CDR3 protein. This table holds about 49,000 distinct CDR3 sequences, less than 4.5% found once. This clonotype was recorded at least ten times. What it recognizes is unknown. With 1 base removed from V and 0 bases from J, the gap between germline ends came to 9 bases. From germline, CDR1 is DFQATT and CDR2 SNEGSKA (reference sequence). The CDR3 length is 15 residues. This sequence originates from an adult who was a healthcare worker with PCR-confirmed SARS-CoV-2 infection or an uninfected control (not recorded which). The specimen was whole blood. The chain employs TRBV20-1 and TRBJ2-2; the D gene is possibly TRBD1 (6 bases). The CDR3 nucleotides are TGCAGTGCTAGAGCGGGACACCCGAACACCGGGGAGCTGTTTTTT. Translating gives CSARAGHPNTGELFF.